The 30 T cell receptor beta chains below were found in one sample sequenced in a study of blood T cell repertoires in COVID-19. Here immunoSEQ multiplex PCR was the method, and the copy in TCRdb shows in-frame clones only, minus some. The sample includes about 370,000 clones, 85% to 90% of them seen just once. Source material: PBMCs or T cells enriched from blood (not recorded which). The receptors come from a young woman who had recovered from COVID-19.

This clone was seen once. This chain joins TRBV9 and TRBJ1-6, with D possibly matching TRBD1 (6 bases). Germline loops: CDR1 SGDLS, CDR2 YYNGEE. Trimming removed 4 bases from V and 9 bases from J, with 14 bases in between. The CDR3 is made up of 14 amino acids. The CDR3 loop reads CASSPDPRGSPLHF. The CDR3 nucleotides read TGTGCCAGCAGCCCCGACCCCAGGGGTTCACCCCTCCACTTT.

This rearrangement joins TRBV20-1 to TRBJ1-5, with D possibly being TRBD1 (6 bases). V lost 3 bases and J 0 bases, leaving 15 bases between the germline ends. The CDR3 is 16 residues long. Germline CDR1 and CDR2: DFQATT and SNEGSKA (reference sequence). The CDR3 DNA is TGCAGTGCTAGTGCTGTGACAGGACCTAGCAATCAGCCCCAGCATTTT. Translating it yields CSASAVTGPSNQPQHF.

Concerning this clone itself: The sample has other DNA sequences that encode this CDR3 too. This chain uses TRBV18 with TRBJ1-1; TRBD1 agrees at 7 bases. This CDR3 region has 13 residues. Germline CDR1 reads KGHSH; CDR2 reads LQKENI. After removal of 4 bases from V and 1 base from J, the junction contained 0 bases not matched to a gene. Here the CDR3 DNA reads TGTGCCAGCTCACGGACAGGGAACACTGAAGCTTTCTTT. It translates to CASSRTGNTEAFF.

The chain combines TRBV19 with TRBJ2-3; a weak D match, TRBD1 (6 bases). Per the germline V gene, CDR1 is LNHDA and CDR2 is SQIVND (reference sequence). CDR3 length: 15 residues. V was trimmed by 7 bases and J by 0 bases, leaving 14 bases between them. Here the CDR3 reads CASTEGVSSTDTQYF. The CDR3 nucleotides read TGTGCCAGTACCGAGGGGGTCTCTAGCACAGATACGCAGTATTTT.

V is TRBV19 and J is TRBJ2-2, with 8 bases aligning to TRBD2. Trimming cost V 6 bases and J 5 bases; bases outside gene matches: 14. Germline V CDR1 and CDR2: LNHDA, SQIVND (reference sequence). This CDR3 has 17 residues. CDR3 bases: TGTGCCAGTAGCCTCCCTAGGGCGGGGGGAGAGACCGGGGAGCTGTTTTTT. It translates to CASSLPRAGGETGELFF.

The CDR3 spells CASSLESGNQPQHF. CDR3 DNA: TGTGCCAGCAGCTTGGAGTCGGGCAATCAGCCCCAGCATTTT. The chain couples TRBV7-9 to TRBJ1-5; no clear D gene. Looked up from germline, CDR1 is SEHNR and CDR2 is FQNEAQ (reference sequence). V shed 3 bases and J shed 2 bases, with 8 bases lying between them. The CDR3 runs to 14 residues.

The CDR3 reads CASSIWAPRTPGQPRGAKNIQYF. As DNA, the CDR3 is TGTGCCAGTAGTATCTGGGCCCCTAGGACCCCGGGACAGCCCCGTGGGGCCAAAAACATTCAGTACTTC. The chain carries TRBV19 and TRBJ2-4; 7 bases fit TRBD1. The CDR3 runs to 23 residues. From germline, CDR1 is LNHDA and CDR2 SQIVND (reference sequence). V shed 3 bases and J 1 base; nucleotides not matched to a gene: 27.

This sequence joins TRBV19 and TRBJ1-5; no definite D call. V lost 5 bases, J lost 6 bases, and 20 bases lay in between. The CDR3 contains 16 residues. Germline V lookup: CDR1 LNHDA, CDR2 SQIVND (reference sequence). Written as DNA, the CDR3 is TGTGCCAGTAGTTCCCTGCCAGGTGGTTTGGGTCAGCCCCAGCATTTT. Translating it yields CASSSLPGGLGQPQHF.

The table lists this clone with a count of one. The chain recombines TRBV9 with TRBJ2-1; 9 bases are a match to TRBD1. Germline CDR1 reads SGDLS; CDR2 reads YYNGEE. The CDR3 is made up of 15 amino acids. Unmatched junction bases numbered 9, after V lost 4 bases and J lost 7 bases. In DNA, the CDR3 is TGTGCCAGCAGCTCTCGTCCCGGGACAGGGAATGAGCAGTTCTTC. It encodes CASSSRPGTGNEQFF.

The chain carries TRBV6-2 or TRBV6-3 and TRBJ2-7; weak D call: TRBD1 (6 bases). Germline V lookup: CDR1 MNHEY, CDR2 SVGEGT. Between the trimmed V and J ends, which lost 2 bases and 3 bases, there was a span of 20 bases. The CDR3 runs 17 residues. The CDR3 region is CASSYRPTRTGFYEQYF. The CDR3 coding sequence is TGTGCCAGCAGTTACCGGCCGACAAGAACAGGGTTCTACGAGCAGTACTTC.

This clone came up a few times. The chain is built from TRBV10-2 and TRBJ2-1; 11 bases are shared with TRBD2. The CDR3 loop spans 15 amino acids. Germline values: CDR1 WSHSY, CDR2 SAAADI. V was clipped by 6 bases and J by 4 bases; unmatched bases: 5. The CDR3 region is CASRPLAGGYNEQFF. In DNA, the CDR3 is TGCGCCAGCAGGCCTCTAGCGGGAGGATACAATGAGCAGTTCTTC.

The genes are TRBV14 and TRBJ2-7; a weak D match, TRBD2 (5 bases). CDR3 length equals 16 residues. Looked up from germline, CDR1 is SGHDN and CDR2 is FVKESK. V lost 4 bases and J lost 2, with 18 bases in between. The CDR3 nucleotides read TGTGCCAGCAGCCGAGAAGGGAGTGTCCCTACCTACGAGCAGTACTTC. Residues: CASSREGSVPTYEQYF.

This clone showed up just once. The chain recombines TRBV2 with TRBJ2-7; TRBD1 matches 8 bases. CDR1 and CDR2 (germline): SNHLY, FYNNEI. The CDR3 runs to 15 residues. Trimming removed 4 bases from V and 2 bases from J; junction bases left unmatched: 7. The CDR3 region has the DNA TGTGCCAGCAGTGGGTCACAGGGGGACCCCTACGAGCAGTACTTC. Translating gives CASSGSQGDPYEQYF.

Here the CDR3 DNA reads TGTGCCACCAGTGACCCCGGACTAGCGGGAGGTAATGAGCAGTTCTTC. This gives the protein CATSDPGLAGGNEQFF. V usage is TRBV24-1 and J usage is TRBJ2-1, with TRBD2 matching over 14 bases. Germline V gives CDR1 KGHDR, CDR2 SFDVKD. The CDR3 consists of 16 residues. Trimming removed 4 bases from V and 7 bases from J; junction bases left unmatched: 5.

The J gene is TRBJ1-1, the V gene TRBV14, with TRBD1 identical over 8 bases. Trimming took 4 bases from V and 5 from J; bases not matched to a gene: 0. CDR1 and CDR2 (germline): SGHDN, FVKESK. This CDR3 region has 12 residues. The CDR3 reads CASSRTGTEAFF. The CDR3 DNA sequence: TGTGCCAGCAGCCGGACAGGGACTGAAGCTTTCTTT.

The V and J genes are TRBV2 and TRBJ1-6; no clear D. The CDR3 is 17 amino acids. Trimming took 8 bases from V and 5 from J, leaving 22 bases between them. Per germline, CDR1 SNHLY and CDR2 FYNNEI. CDR3 DNA sequence: TGTGCCAGCTATAGGTTTGTGGGAGCCGGCGATAATTCACCCCTCCACTTT. Its protein product is CASYRFVGAGDNSPLHF.

This clone was seen just once. The V and J genes are TRBV28 and TRBJ2-1; 9 positions match TRBD1. V lost 3 bases to trimming and J lost 5 bases; unmatched junction nucleotides: 8. Germline V gene data show CDR1 as MDHEN and CDR2 as SYDVKM. CDR3 size: 16 residues. The chain's CDR3 is CASSFPGQGSDNEQFF. The CDR3 nucleotides are TGTGCCAGCAGTTTTCCGGGACAGGGTTCCGACAATGAGCAGTTCTTC.

This chain links TRBV29-1 with TRBJ1-1; D uncertain. Germline V gene lookup returns CDR1 SQVTM and CDR2 ANQGSEA. Trimming pared 7 bases from V and 7 bases from J, leaving 19 bases between. This CDR3 contains 13 residues. CDR3 residues: CSALPPPAGEAFF. CDR3 bases: TGCAGCGCCCTCCCGCCGCCGGCGGGTGAAGCTTTCTTT. Full variable domain (outside the CDR3, taken from reference TRBV29-1 and TRBJ1-1): SAVISQKPSRDICQRGTSLTIQCQVDSQVTMMFWYRQQPGQSLTLIATANQGSEATYESGFVIDKFPISRPNLTFSTLTVSNMSPEDSSIYLCSALPPPAGEAFFGQGTRLTVV.

This sequence joins TRBV30 and TRBJ2-5; TRBD2 might be the D (5 bases). Trimming cost V 4 bases and J 1 base, with 7 bases left between them. The CDR3 covers 12 residues. CDR1 is GTSNPN, CDR2 SVGIG, per germline (reference sequence). CDR3 in DNA: TGTGCCTGGACCGCGGGCCAAGAGACCCAGTACTTC. Its translation is CAWTAGQETQYF.

The rearrangement links TRBV9 to TRBJ2-1; D not resolved. Germline V lookup: CDR1 SGDLS, CDR2 YYNGEE. V shed 3 bases and J shed 5 bases, with 12 bases lying between them. The CDR3 spans 14 residues. The CDR3 coding sequence is TGTGCCAGCAGCGCCGGATACCGGGACAATGAGCAGTTCTTC. It encodes CASSAGYRDNEQFF.

The CDR3 protein is CSVKQGYEQYF. The CDR3 nucleotides are TGCAGCGTTAAACAGGGTTACGAGCAGTACTTC. J is TRBJ2-7 and V is TRBV29-1; maybe TRBD1 (6 bases). The V gene's germline CDR1 is SQVTM and CDR2 ANQGSEA. Trimming pared 5 bases from V and 4 bases from J, leaving 9 bases between. CDR3 length equals 11 residues.

In this sample, this clone turned up a few times. This chain uses TRBV27 with TRBJ2-7; perhaps TRBD2 as D (5 bases). This CDR3 has 13 amino acids. V was pared by 9 bases and J by 7 bases, with 19 bases between. Germline V gene data show CDR1 as MNHEY and CDR2 as SMNVEV (reference sequence). The CDR3: CASSRRSSREQYF. In DNA, the CDR3 is TGTGCCAGTTCCAGGAGGTCATCTAGGGAGCAGTACTTC.

This rearrangement joins TRBV11-2 to TRBJ1-1; 7 bases are a match to TRBD1. The V and J ends lost 5 bases and 5 bases, in that order; junction bases with no gene match: 14. Germline V gene data show CDR1 as SGHAT and CDR2 as FQNNGV. The CDR3 contains 16 residues. DNA for the CDR3: TGTGCCAGCAGCCGAGGAGCAGACAGGGTGGGGACTGAAGCTTTCTTT. It specifies CASSRGADRVGTEAFF. Variable domain in full (rest from reference TRBV11-2 and TRBJ1-1): EAGVAQSPRYKIIEKRQSVAFWCNPISGHATLYWYQQILGQGPKLLIQFQNNGVVDDSQLPKDRFSAERLKGVDSTLKIQPAKLEDSAVYLCASSRGADRVGTEAFFGQGTRLTVV.

In this sample, this clone turned up a few times. The CDR3 reads CASSLPYLLSGEGYNEQFF. CDR3 nucleotide sequence: TGTGCCAGCAGTTTACCCTATTTACTATCGGGAGAAGGCTACAATGAGCAGTTCTTC. The chain joins TRBV28 to TRBJ2-1; D may be TRBD2 (6 bases). This CDR3 spans 19 amino acids. V dropped 2 bases and J dropped 3 bases, with 23 bases sitting between them. CDR1 is MDHEN and CDR2 is SYDVKM in the germline V gene.

This rearrangement joins TRBV6-5 to TRBJ1-4; 10 nucleotides match TRBD1. Germline-derived CDR1 and CDR2 are MNHEY and SVGAGI. After removal of 10 bases from V and 7 bases from J, the junction contained 12 bases not matched to a gene. The CDR3 sequence is 15 residues long. CDR3 loop: CAILKGGQGGEKLFF. CDR3 sequence (DNA): TGTGCCATCCTCAAAGGTGGACAGGGGGGTGAAAAACTGTTTTTT.

This chain uses TRBV18 with TRBJ2-7, with TRBD2 identical over 11 bases. The V segment lost 3 bases and the J segment 3 bases; nucleotides outside the gene matches: 4. Germline V lookup: CDR1 KGHSH, CDR2 LQKENI. The CDR3 runs 15 residues. Here the CDR3 reads CASSPTSGSIYEQYF. For the CDR3, the DNA is TGTGCCAGCTCACCTACTAGCGGGAGCATCTACGAGCAGTACTTC. The whole variable domain, remainder taken from reference TRBV18 and TRBJ2-7, is NAGVMQNPRHLVRRRGQEARLRCSPMKGHSHVYWYRQLPEEGLKFMVYLQKENIIDESGMPKERFSAEFPKEGPSILRIQQVVRGDSAAYFCASSPTSGSIYEQYFGPGTRLTVT.

The count of this clone is one. The genes are TRBV6-5 and TRBJ1-1; 8 bases are shared with TRBD1. Germline V gene sequence: CDR1 MNHEY, CDR2 SVGAGI. V shed 5 bases and J 7 bases; nucleotides not matched to a gene: 3. CDR3 length: 12 amino acids. The CDR3 DNA follows: TGTGCCAGCAGTACCGGGACAGGTGAAGCTTTCTTT. Its protein is CASSTGTGEAFF.

V gene TRBV3-1 (or the pseudogene TRBV3-2) combines with J gene TRBJ1-1; D gene unclear. This CDR3 spans 16 amino acids. CDR1 is LGHDT, CDR2 YNNKEL, per germline (reference sequence). Between the trimmed V and J ends, which lost 0 bases and 2 bases, there was a span of 13 bases. The CDR3 protein is CASSQDLVRVNTEAFF. The CDR3 nucleotides are TGTGCCAGCAGCCAAGATCTGGTGAGGGTTAACACTGAAGCTTTCTTT.

CDR3 sequence (DNA): TGTGCCAGCAGCCCCCGTGTAGGGGCCTATCAGCCCCAGCATTTT. This sequence encodes CASSPRVGAYQPQHF. This chain uses TRBV7-2 with TRBJ1-5, with TRBD1 as a possible D gene (5 bases). V lost 5 bases and J 5 bases, leaving 16 bases between the germline ends. The CDR3 spans 15 residues. Germline V gene lookup returns CDR1 SGHTA and CDR2 FQGNSA.

The V gene is TRBV5-1, the J gene TRBJ2-3; D might be TRBD2 (6 bases). V was trimmed by 7 bases and J by 0 bases, leaving 12 bases between them. CDR1 SGHRS and CDR2 YFSETQ come from the germline V gene. There are 14 residues in the CDR3. The CDR3 DNA reads TGCGCCAGCCAGGAGGGGAGGAGCACAGATACGCAGTATTTT. Translation gives CASQEGRSTDTQYF.